This is a list of T cell receptor beta chains from one sample in a study of PD-1 blockade in classical Hodgkin lymphoma. Generated by immunoSEQ multiplex PCR, the TCRdb table keeps only in-frame clones and is missing some. The table lists about 27,000 clones, 78% of them singletons, with under 45% in the top ten. This sample comprised peripheral blood mononuclear cells (PBMCs), obtained before the second cycle of nivolumab. These receptors originate from a human donor with classical Hodgkin lymphoma. Each CDR3 is given with its conserved first and last residue. The D gene is left open where the match is weak. Clone size is shown for a subset of rows, as once, few, many or a class of expanded clone.

j_call	v_call	d_call	clone_size	cdr3_aa	cdr3_nt
TRBJ2-7	TRBV10-3	TRBD1	-	CAISDTNRGYEQYF	TGTGCCATCAGTGACACGAACAGGGGCTACGAGCAGTACTTC
TRBJ1-1	TRBV9	-	-	CASSVSNRETEAFF	TGTGCCAGCAGCGTGAGTAACCGGGAGACTGAAGCTTTCTTT
TRBJ1-1	TRBV11-2	-	-	CASSPGFDTEAFF	TGTGCCAGCAGCCCCGGGTTTGACACTGAAGCTTTCTTT
TRBJ2-1	TRBV6-5	-	-	CASRNRDTYANEQFF	TGTGCCAGCAGAAACCGGGACACCTACGCCAATGAGCAGTTCTTC
TRBJ2-2	TRBV6-5	TRBD1	-	CASSRTGQFTGELFF	TGTGCCAGCAGTCGAACGGGACAGTTCACCGGGGAGCTGTTTTTT
TRBJ1-5	TRBV9	-	-	CASSVAGEGDQPQHF	TGTGCCAGCAGCGTAGCGGGGGAGGGGGATCAGCCCCAGCATTTT
TRBJ1-2	TRBV7-9	-	-	CASSLGSAANYGYTF	TGTGCCAGCAGCTTAGGGTCAGCAGCTAACTATGGCTACACCTTC
TRBJ2-1	TRBV9	-	-	CASSPHGESEQFF	TGTGCCAGCAGCCCACACGGGGAGAGTGAGCAGTTCTTC
TRBJ2-7	TRBV7-9	-	-	CASSADSIGYEQYF	TGTGCCAGCAGCGCCGATTCAATAGGGTACGAGCAGTACTTC
TRBJ1-4	TRBV6-1	-	once	CASSEQPATNEKLFF	TGTGCCAGCAGTGAACAGCCAGCAACTAATGAAAAACTGTTTTTT
TRBJ2-7	TRBV19	-	-	CASKLTYSSYEQYF	TGTGCCAGCAAGCTGACTTACAGCTCCTACGAGCAGTACTTC
TRBJ1-5	TRBV19	TRBD1	-	CASSIEGTGGTLYSNQPQHF	TGTGCCAGTAGTATAGAAGGGACAGGAGGAACCTTATATAGCAATCAGCCCCAGCATTTT
TRBJ1-3	TRBV4-2	-	few	CASSQVDPSGNTIYF	TGTGCCAGCAGCCAAGTGGACCCGTCTGGAAACACCATATATTTT
TRBJ2-5	TRBV30	TRBD1	-	CAWSPRGLKETQYF	TGTGCCTGGAGCCCTAGGGGGCTTAAGGAGACCCAGTACTTC
TRBJ2-1	TRBV7-7	-	-	CASRVKGGDPDEQFF	TGTGCTAGCAGAGTAAAGGGGGGGGACCCTGATGAGCAGTTCTTC
TRBJ2-7	TRBV7-9	-	-	CASSQAYEQYF	TGTGCCAGCAGCCAGGCCTACGAGCAGTACTTC
TRBJ1-4	TRBV5-1	-	-	CASSLEGLTIPGEKLFF	TGCGCCAGCAGCTTGGAGGGGCTTACAATTCCGGGTGAAAAACTGTTTTTT
TRBJ1-2	TRBV30	-	few	CASPGVINYGYTF	TGTGCCAGTCCAGGGGTCATCAACTATGGCTACACCTTC
TRBJ2-1	TRBV9	TRBD1	-	CASSSRTGMGEQFF	TGTGCCAGCAGCTCCCGGACAGGGATGGGGGAGCAGTTCTTC
TRBJ1-3	TRBV5-5	-	-	CASSFGGSGNTIYF	TGTGCCAGCAGCTTCGGAGGCTCTGGAAACACCATATATTTT
TRBJ2-6	TRBV7-2	-	-	CASSLDSGANVLTF	TGTGCCAGCAGCCTGGACTCTGGGGCCAACGTCCTGACTTTC
TRBJ1-1	TRBV11-2	-	-	CASSPRLTEAFF	TGTGCCAGCAGCCCCCGCCTCACTGAAGCTTTCTTT
TRBJ2-3	TRBV4-3	-	-	CASSQQDGGDTQYF	TGCGCCAGCAGCCAACAGGACGGCGGGGATACGCAGTATTTT
TRBJ1-2	TRBV2	-	-	CASFPDSAYGYTF	TGTGCCAGTTTCCCGGACAGCGCGTATGGCTACACCTTC
TRBJ1-2	TRBV2	-	few	CASSEQGSYGYTF	TGTGCCAGCAGTGAGCAAGGATCCTATGGCTACACCTTC
TRBJ1-2	TRBV27	TRBD1	-	CASSSATGDYGYTF	TGTGCCAGCAGTTCGGCGACAGGGGACTATGGCTACACCTTC
TRBJ2-3	TRBV11-1	TRBD2	-	CASSLEGTIRTDTQYF	TGTGCCAGCAGCTTAGAGGGGACTATCCGCACAGATACGCAGTATTTT
TRBJ1-1	TRBV7-6	TRBD1	-	CASSRIGTATEAFF	TGTGCCAGCAGCCGAATCGGGACAGCAACTGAAGCTTTCTTT
TRBJ2-5	TRBV6-6	TRBD1	-	CAGGQGKETQYF	TGTGCCGGGGGACAGGGTAAAGAGACCCAGTACTTC
TRBJ1-4	TRBV19	TRBD1	-	CASSRRTGGGYEKLFF	TGTGCCAGTAGCCGTCGTACAGGGGGAGGGTATGAAAAACTGTTTTTT
TRBJ1-2	TRBV11-3	-	-	CASSTGSYYGYTF	TGTGCCAGCAGCACCGGGTCGTACTATGGCTACACCTTC
TRBJ1-1	TRBV11-3	-	-	CASSNREDTEAFF	TGTGCCAGCAGCAACAGGGAGGACACTGAAGCTTTCTTT
TRBJ2-2	TRBV5-8	-	-	CASSLDGFRTGELFF	TGTGCCAGCAGCTTGGACGGATTCCGCACCGGGGAGCTGTTTTTT
TRBJ1-1	TRBV5-5	-	-	CASSSRQSGNVVATEAFF	TGTGCCAGCAGCTCCCGACAGTCCGGAAACGTGGTGGCCACTGAAGCTTTCTTT
TRBJ2-1	TRBV19	TRBD2	-	CASTVSGGSYNEQFF	TGTGCCAGTACTGTTAGCGGGGGATCCTACAATGAGCAGTTCTTC
TRBJ2-1	TRBV18	TRBD2	once	CASSPLAGVNEQFF	TGTGCCAGCTCACCACTGGCGGGGGTCAATGAGCAGTTCTTC
TRBJ1-1	TRBV4-2	-	-	CASSQPSGTANTEAFF	TGTGCCAGCAGCCAGCCGAGCGGGACTGCGAACACTGAAGCTTTCTTT
TRBJ1-5	TRBV30	-	-	CAWSVGAGRQPQHF	TGTGCCTGGAGTGTAGGGGCAGGGAGACAGCCCCAGCATTTT
TRBJ2-1	TRBV4-2	-	-	CASSQVWAGAPERNEQFF	TGTGCCAGCAGCCAAGTTTGGGCCGGGGCCCCGGAGCGGAATGAGCAGTTCTTC
TRBJ1-4	TRBV1	-	few	CTSSHTLGREKLFF	TGCACCAGCAGCCACACACTGGGCAGAGAAAAACTGTTTTTT
TRBJ1-2	TRBV27	TRBD1	-	CASSPSGGYGYTF	TGTGCCAGCAGTCCCTCAGGGGGCTATGGCTACACCTTC